This T cell receptor beta chain was captured by sequencing in a study of blood T cell repertoires in COVID-19. Original methodology: Quantification of nucleated cells was approximated via reference gene primer amplification. Sequencing was performed with immunoSEQ multiplex PCR; in TCRdb, only in-frame clones are kept and a portion is missing. V and J calls plus clone size are reproduced from that table; the DNA served to infer D and trimming. The sample shows approximately 490,000 clones, roughly nine tenths of them seen only once. Participant ages covered about 18 to 100 years across about 25 US areas. Allocation to cohorts depended on clinical history reported by the participants. With 6 bases clipped from V and 2 bases from J, the junction kept 7 bases outside the gene matches. This CDR3 spans 14 amino acids. Germline CDR1 MNHEY, CDR2 SVGAGI.

Input material: PBMCs or T cells enriched from blood (not recorded which). This chain uses TRBV6-5 with TRBJ2-7, with 7 bases that match TRBD2. This TCR was sampled from a woman aged 55-70 years who had recovered from COVID-19. For the CDR3, the DNA is TGTGCCAGCAGAAACGGGGGGACTGCCTACGAGCAGTACTTC. Translated: CASRNGGTAYEQYF.